The clone carrying this TCR beta chain has a count of ten or more. This CDR3 comprises 10 residues. CDR1 SQVTM and CDR2 ANQGSEA come from the germline V gene. A second PCR, run for about 7 to 12 cycles, used a sample-barcoded 5' primer plus a J-beta primer mix. TCRdb reprocessed the 5' RACE reads with MiXCR, giving one entry per CDR3 protein. The data contain roughly 800,000 distinct CDR3 sequences, 55% to 70% of them singletons. The sample comes from a study of blood T cells in healthy people across ages. Specimen: blood. This rearrangement joins TRBV29-1 to TRBJ2-5; D not certain. This sequence was found in a man aged 30-40 years in good health. The CDR3 region is CSAQQETQYF. The DNA of the CDR3 is TGCAGTGCTCAACAAGAGACCCAGTACTTC.